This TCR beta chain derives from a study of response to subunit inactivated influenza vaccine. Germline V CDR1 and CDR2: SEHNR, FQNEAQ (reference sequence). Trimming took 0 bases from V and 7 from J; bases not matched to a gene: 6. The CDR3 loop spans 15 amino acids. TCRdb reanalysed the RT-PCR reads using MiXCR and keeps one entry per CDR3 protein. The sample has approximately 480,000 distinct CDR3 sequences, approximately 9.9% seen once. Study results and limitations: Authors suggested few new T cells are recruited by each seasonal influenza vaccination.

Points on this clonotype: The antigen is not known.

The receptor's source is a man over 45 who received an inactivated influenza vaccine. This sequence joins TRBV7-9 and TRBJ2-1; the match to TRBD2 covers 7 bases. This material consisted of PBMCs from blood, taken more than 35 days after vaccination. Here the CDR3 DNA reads TGTGCCAGCAGCTTAGCGCTGGGTAGCGGGAATGAGCAGTTCTTC. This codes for CASSLALGSGNEQFF. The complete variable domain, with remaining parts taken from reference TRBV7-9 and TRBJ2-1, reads DTGVSQNPRHKITKRGQNVTFRCDPISEHNRLYWYRQTLGQGPEFLTYFQNEAQLEKSRLLSDRFSAERPKGSFSTLEIQRTEQGDSAMYLCASSLALGSGNEQFFGPGTRLTVL.